Sequencing of this T cell receptor beta chain was carried out in a study of CD8 T cells in Susac syndrome. Study details: Patients with Susac syndrome were therapy-naive, on corticosteroids, or on intravenous immunoglobulin alone at blood draw.

Sequencing of TCR beta was performed on blood CD8+ and CD4+ T cells. The CDR3 is 14 residues long. Between the trimmed V and J ends, which lost 3 bases and 1 base, there was a span of 9 bases. CDR1 is SQVTM and CDR2 is ANQGSEA in the germline V gene. RNA in amounts of roughly 0.5 to 1 ug was reverse transcribed with random hexamers. TCRdb ran MiXCR on the immunoSEQ multiplex PCR reads and lists one entry per CDR3 protein. The data contain about 140,000 distinct CDR3 sequences, 85% to 95% of them singletons. The sequencing sample was made of CD4+ T cells from PBMCs. This sequence originates from a human donor with Susac syndrome. The rearrangement joins TRBV29-1 to TRBJ2-2; D tentatively reads TRBD1 or TRBD2 (5 bases each). CDR3 region: CSVDAGRNTGELFF. The DNA of the CDR3 is TGCAGCGTTGACGCAGGGAGGAACACCGGGGAGCTGTTTTTT.